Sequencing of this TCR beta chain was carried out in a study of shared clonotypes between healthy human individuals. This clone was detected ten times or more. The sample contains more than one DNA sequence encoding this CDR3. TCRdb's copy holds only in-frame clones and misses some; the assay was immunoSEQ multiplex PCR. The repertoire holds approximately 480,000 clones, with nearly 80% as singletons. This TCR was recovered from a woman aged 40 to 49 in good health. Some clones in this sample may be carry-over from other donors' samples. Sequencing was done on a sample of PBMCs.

The CDR3 nucleotides are TGTGCCAGCAGTTACTCGGAGGGGACCGGGGAGCTGTTTTTT. Encoded protein: CASSYSEGTGELFF. This chain uses TRBV6-5 with TRBJ2-2; D possibly corresponds to TRBD2 (6 bases). V was pared by 0 bases and J by 5 bases, with 7 bases between. The germline V gene encodes CDR1 MNHEY and CDR2 SVGAGI. The CDR3 length is 14 residues.